This T cell receptor beta chain was recovered during a study of technical replicates of blood from a handful of donors. This CDR3 comprises 12 residues. V was shortened by 0 bases and J by 3 bases, with 4 bases between the two germline ends. Germline V gene data show CDR1 as SGHRS and CDR2 as YFSETQ. The method was immunoSEQ multiplex PCR; TCRdb's version includes in-frame clones alone and lacks a portion of them. The sample comprises roughly 81,000 clones, 97% of which are singletons, and less than 0.2% rests with the top ten. This chain connects TRBV5-1 to TRBJ2-7; D call uncertain. The clonotype comes from a human donor in good health. The sequenced sample was T cells isolated from PBMCs. This CDR3 reads CASSLDNYEQYF. The DNA for the CDR3 is TGCGCCAGCAGCTTGGACAACTACGAGCAGTACTTC. Supplemented by reference TRBV5-1 and TRBJ2-7, the full variable domain reads KAGVTQTPRYLIKTRGQQVTLSCSPISGHRSVSWYQQTPGQGLQFLFEYFSETQRNKGNFPGRFSGRQFSNSRSEMNVSTLELGDSALYLCASSLDNYEQYFGPGTRLTVT.